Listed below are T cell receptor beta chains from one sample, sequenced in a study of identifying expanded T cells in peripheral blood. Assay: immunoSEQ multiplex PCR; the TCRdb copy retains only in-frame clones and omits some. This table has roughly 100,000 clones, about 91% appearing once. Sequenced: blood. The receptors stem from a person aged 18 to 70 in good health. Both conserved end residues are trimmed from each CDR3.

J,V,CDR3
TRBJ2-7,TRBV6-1,ASSSDTLKQY
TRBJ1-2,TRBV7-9,ASSPLITGGISYGYT
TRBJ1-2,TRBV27,ASSSSGFNYT
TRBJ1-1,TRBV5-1,ASSFGTGEWTEAF
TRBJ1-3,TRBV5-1,ASSLYTRTGNTIY
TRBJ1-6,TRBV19,ASSIGAGENSPLH
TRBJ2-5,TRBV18,ASSPRIGEPGETQY
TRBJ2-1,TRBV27,ASSPGGGEQF
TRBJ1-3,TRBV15,ATSRGQRY
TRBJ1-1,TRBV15,ATSSMGNTEAF
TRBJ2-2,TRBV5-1,ASSLHLGGQTGELF
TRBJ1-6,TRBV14,ASSPRTTAESPLH
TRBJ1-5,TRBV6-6,ASSQGAAQPQH
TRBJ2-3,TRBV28,ASRDGGSFTDTQY
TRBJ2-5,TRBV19,ASSAHTAGGSTPETQY
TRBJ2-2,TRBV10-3,AIINGTGGIGELF
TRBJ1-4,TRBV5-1,ASSPRVTGQLEKLF
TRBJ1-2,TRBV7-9,ASSRDRDGYT
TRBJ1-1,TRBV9,ASSEVRGSTEAF
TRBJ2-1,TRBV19,ASSIVGSSREQF
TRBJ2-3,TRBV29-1,SVAGTSSSDTQY
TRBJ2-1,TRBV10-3,AISESGQSSYNEQF
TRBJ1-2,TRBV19,ASSTDSTGLGGYT
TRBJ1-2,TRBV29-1,SVEPQGALGYGYT
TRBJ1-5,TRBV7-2,ASSLQMQPQH
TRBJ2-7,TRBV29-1,SATERTSSYEQY
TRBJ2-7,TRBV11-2,ASSLDEPWNEQY
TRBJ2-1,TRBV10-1,ACPGQGRYNEQF
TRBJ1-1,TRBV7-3,ASSRIGIAEAF
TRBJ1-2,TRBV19,ASSVTRYGYT
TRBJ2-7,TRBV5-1,ASSLASSYRSYEQY
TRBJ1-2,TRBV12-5,ASAQTGDYGYT
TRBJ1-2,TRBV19,ASNFPGQLNYGYT
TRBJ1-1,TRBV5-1,ASSLGRQGAAMNTEAF
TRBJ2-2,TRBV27,ASSRYAGTGELF
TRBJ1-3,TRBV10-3,AISESWGNTIY
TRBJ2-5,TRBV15,ATSRAGDGETQY
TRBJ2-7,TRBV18,ASLRQGVGGEQY
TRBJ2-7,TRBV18,ASSPLARSTGEQY
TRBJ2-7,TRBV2,ASSEGLTGGYEQY